Listed below are T cell receptor beta chains from one sample, sequenced in a study of blood T cells in healthy people across ages. TCRdb re-called the 5' RACE reads with MiXCR, one entry per CDR3 protein. This table holds roughly 800,000 distinct CDR3 sequences, 25% found once. These records were also assigned to another study, of T cells of mothers and their children.

Sequences were obtained from blood. The origin of the receptors is a boy younger than 18 in good health. CDR3s include the opening cysteine and the closing phenylalanine or tryptophan. Each record gives: V gene, J gene, D gene, clone size, CDR3 DNA, CDR3 protein. D genes are given only for firm matches. Where a row states a size, it is once, few, many or the class of an expanded clone; other rows omit it.

v_gene: TRBV28; j_gene: TRBJ1-3; d_gene: .; abundance: few; CDR3nt: TGTGCCAGCAGAACAGGGCTCTCTGGAAACACCATATATTTT; CDR3aa: CASRTGLSGNTIYF
v_gene: TRBV28; j_gene: TRBJ2-5; d_gene: TRBD1; abundance: few; CDR3nt: TGTGCCAGCAGTTCTTGGGACAGATCAGAGACCCAGTACTTC; CDR3aa: CASSSWDRSETQYF
v_gene: TRBV6-5; j_gene: TRBJ2-3; d_gene: .; abundance: few; CDR3nt: TGTGCCAGCAGTAACCGGGACAACACAGATACGCAGTATTTT; CDR3aa: CASSNRDNTDTQYF
v_gene: TRBV28; j_gene: TRBJ2-3; d_gene: .; abundance: .; CDR3nt: TGTGCCAGCAGTGTATGGACGGGGGCTAGCACAGATACGCAGTATTTT; CDR3aa: CASSVWTGASTDTQYF
v_gene: TRBV29-1; j_gene: TRBJ2-7; d_gene: TRBD2; abundance: few; CDR3nt: TGCAGCGTCCCGGGACTAGCGGGGGAGGTGCAGTACTTC; CDR3aa: CSVPGLAGEVQYF
v_gene: TRBV5-1; j_gene: TRBJ2-5; d_gene: .; abundance: few; CDR3nt: TGCGCCAGCAGCTTGGCTACAGGGAGGGGGGAGACCCAGTACTTC; CDR3aa: CASSLATGRGETQYF
v_gene: TRBV12-3/TRBV12-4; j_gene: TRBJ2-7; d_gene: .; abundance: .; CDR3nt: TGTGCCAGCAGTTTGAGGGGCCTCGCCCTTGGGCAGTACTTC; CDR3aa: CASSLRGLALGQYF
v_gene: TRBV28; j_gene: TRBJ1-4; d_gene: TRBD1; abundance: few; CDR3nt: TGTGCCAGCAGTTTCCCGACAGGGGGCATGACTAATGAAGAACTGTTTTTT; CDR3aa: CASSFPTGGMTNEELFF
v_gene: TRBV20-1; j_gene: TRBJ2-5; d_gene: TRBD2; abundance: .; CDR3nt: TGCAGTGCTCGACTAGCGGGACACGAGACCCAGTACTTC; CDR3aa: CSARLAGHETQYF
v_gene: TRBV3-1; j_gene: TRBJ2-1; d_gene: .; abundance: few; CDR3nt: TGTGCCAGCAGCCACCCCAATCGAGGACGGGAAGACAAGGTGCAGTTCTTC; CDR3aa: CASSHPNRGREDKVQFF
v_gene: TRBV7-2; j_gene: TRBJ2-6; d_gene: .; abundance: few; CDR3nt: TGTGCCAGCAGCCCAACCCAGGGCAGGCCCTCTGGGGCCAACGTCCTGACTTTC; CDR3aa: CASSPTQGRPSGANVLTF
v_gene: TRBV24-1; j_gene: TRBJ2-3; d_gene: .; abundance: .; CDR3nt: TGTGCCACCAGTGATCCCGGACGAGGCCCAGATACGCAGTATTTT; CDR3aa: CATSDPGRGPDTQYF
v_gene: TRBV6-5; j_gene: TRBJ2-3; d_gene: .; abundance: few; CDR3nt: TGTGCCAGCAGTCGCGGCCGTAGCACAGATACGCAGTATTTT; CDR3aa: CASSRGRSTDTQYF
v_gene: TRBV7-9; j_gene: TRBJ2-5; d_gene: .; abundance: .; CDR3nt: TGTGCCAGCAGCTCCTGGCATGACACGGAGACCCAGTACTTC; CDR3aa: CASSSWHDTETQYF
v_gene: TRBV20-1; j_gene: TRBJ2-1; d_gene: TRBD2; abundance: once; CDR3nt: TGCAGTGCTTCGACTAGCGGCAATGAGCAGTTCTTC; CDR3aa: CSASTSGNEQFF
v_gene: TRBV27; j_gene: TRBJ2-1; d_gene: .; abundance: .; CDR3nt: TGTGCCAGCAGTTTTTTTGCGGGGGCCCACAATGAGCAGTTCTTC; CDR3aa: CASSFFAGAHNEQFF
v_gene: TRBV5-5; j_gene: TRBJ2-7; d_gene: .; abundance: few; CDR3nt: TGTGCCAGCTACGGGGCAGAGTACGAGCAGTACTTC; CDR3aa: CASYGAEYEQYF
v_gene: TRBV7-8; j_gene: TRBJ1-1; d_gene: TRBD1; abundance: few; CDR3nt: TGTGCCAGCAGCCCCCAGGGGGCAGAGACTGAAGCTTTCTTT; CDR3aa: CASSPQGAETEAFF
v_gene: TRBV6-1; j_gene: TRBJ2-5; d_gene: TRBD2; abundance: .; CDR3nt: TGTGCCAGCAGTCCTTCCTGGACTAGCGGGGAAGAGACCCAGTACTTC; CDR3aa: CASSPSWTSGEETQYF
v_gene: TRBV6-2/TRBV6-3; j_gene: TRBJ2-3; d_gene: .; abundance: few; CDR3nt: TGTGCCAGCAGACCAACATCAGGGGCACCCACAGATACGCAGTATTTT; CDR3aa: CASRPTSGAPTDTQYF
v_gene: TRBV5-5; j_gene: TRBJ1-4; d_gene: .; abundance: few; CDR3nt: TGTGCCAGCAGCGCCACAGAATTTACAAATGAAAAACTGTTTTTT; CDR3aa: CASSATEFTNEKLFF
v_gene: TRBV9; j_gene: TRBJ1-6; d_gene: TRBD1; abundance: .; CDR3nt: TGTGCCAGCAGCGGCTCCGGGACAGTTAATTCACCCCTCCACTTT; CDR3aa: CASSGSGTVNSPLHF
v_gene: TRBV10-3; j_gene: TRBJ2-3; d_gene: .; abundance: .; CDR3nt: TGTGCCATCAGTGAGCCTACAAGCTTTGGCACAGATACGCAGTATTTT; CDR3aa: CAISEPTSFGTDTQYF
v_gene: TRBV12-3/TRBV12-4; j_gene: TRBJ2-7; d_gene: TRBD2; abundance: .; CDR3nt: TGTGCCAGCAGGTCAGCGGGAGGGGGCTACGAGCAGTACTTC; CDR3aa: CASRSAGGGYEQYF
v_gene: TRBV4-2; j_gene: TRBJ2-1; d_gene: .; abundance: .; CDR3nt: TGTGCCAGCAGCCAACCCCGACAGGCAGGTAGTAATGAGCAGTTCTTC; CDR3aa: CASSQPRQAGSNEQFF
v_gene: TRBV27; j_gene: TRBJ2-5; d_gene: TRBD2; abundance: few; CDR3nt: TGTGCCAGCCGCAGACTAGCGGGGGGCGAGACCCAGTACTTC; CDR3aa: CASRRLAGGETQYF
v_gene: TRBV10-3; j_gene: TRBJ2-5; d_gene: TRBD2; abundance: .; CDR3nt: TGTGCCATCAGTGAACCCCTAGCGGGGGCCATCCATGAGACCCAGTACTTC; CDR3aa: CAISEPLAGAIHETQYF
v_gene: TRBV15; j_gene: TRBJ2-7; d_gene: TRBD2; abundance: .; CDR3nt: TGTGCCACCAGCAGACAAACTAGCGGGAGGGCGAATGAGCAGTACTTC; CDR3aa: CATSRQTSGRANEQYF
v_gene: TRBV7-2; j_gene: TRBJ2-7; d_gene: TRBD2; abundance: few; CDR3nt: TGTGCCAGCAGCTTGGGACTAGCGGGAGATCAGTACGAGCAGTACTTC; CDR3aa: CASSLGLAGDQYEQYF
v_gene: TRBV10-3; j_gene: TRBJ2-1; d_gene: TRBD2; abundance: .; CDR3nt: TGTGCCATCAGTGAGTCGTCATTGGCGGGAGATCATGAGCAGTTCTTC; CDR3aa: CAISESSLAGDHEQFF
v_gene: TRBV4-3; j_gene: TRBJ2-5; d_gene: .; abundance: few; CDR3nt: TGCGCCAGCAGCCAAGCCCCACGGGGTGGCCAAGAGACCCAGTACTTC; CDR3aa: CASSQAPRGGQETQYF
v_gene: TRBV30; j_gene: TRBJ2-1; d_gene: .; abundance: .; CDR3nt: TGTGCCTGGAGTTCTTGGGGAGACAATGAGCAGTTCTTC; CDR3aa: CAWSSWGDNEQFF
v_gene: TRBV2; j_gene: TRBJ2-5; d_gene: TRBD2; abundance: .; CDR3nt: TGTGCCAGCATAGCGGGGGTCATCGAGACCCAGTACTTC; CDR3aa: CASIAGVIETQYF
v_gene: TRBV7-2; j_gene: TRBJ1-3; d_gene: .; abundance: .; CDR3nt: TGTGCCAGCAGCTGGCAGGCAGGCGAAGGAAACACCATATATTTT; CDR3aa: CASSWQAGEGNTIYF
v_gene: TRBV28; j_gene: TRBJ2-5; d_gene: TRBD1; abundance: few; CDR3nt: TGTGCCAGCAGTATCAGACAGGGACGGGAGACCCAGTACTTC; CDR3aa: CASSIRQGRETQYF
v_gene: TRBV2; j_gene: TRBJ2-1; d_gene: .; abundance: many; CDR3nt: TGTGCCAGCAGGACTTCCCTACGGCAGGGTTACAATGAGCAGTTCTTC; CDR3aa: CASRTSLRQGYNEQFF
v_gene: TRBV20-1; j_gene: TRBJ2-5; d_gene: TRBD2; abundance: .; CDR3nt: TGCAGTGCTACGCTAGCGGGAGGGCCAGGGGAGACCCAGTACTTC; CDR3aa: CSATLAGGPGETQYF
v_gene: TRBV7-3; j_gene: TRBJ1-4; d_gene: TRBD1; abundance: .; CDR3nt: TGTGCCAGCAGCCTCCCCGGGACAGCCCCTAATGAAAAACTGTTTTTT; CDR3aa: CASSLPGTAPNEKLFF
v_gene: TRBV7-9; j_gene: TRBJ1-1; d_gene: .; abundance: .; CDR3nt: TGTGCCAGCAGCTTCGAGGGGACCTTGAACACTGAAGCTTTCTTT; CDR3aa: CASSFEGTLNTEAFF
v_gene: TRBV13; j_gene: TRBJ2-3; d_gene: .; abundance: few; CDR3nt: TGTGCCAGCAGCTTAGGGAGGCAGGGCGGAGATACGCAGTATTTT; CDR3aa: CASSLGRQGGDTQYF
v_gene: TRBV28; j_gene: TRBJ2-1; d_gene: .; abundance: .; CDR3nt: TGTGCCAGCCCCGGGGGTCGGGGTCAGGATGAGCAGTTCTTC; CDR3aa: CASPGGRGQDEQFF
v_gene: TRBV4-1; j_gene: TRBJ2-7; d_gene: .; abundance: few; CDR3nt: TGCGCCAGCAGCCCCACGACCGGGAACTCCTACGAGCAGTACTTC; CDR3aa: CASSPTTGNSYEQYF
v_gene: TRBV7-2; j_gene: TRBJ2-7; d_gene: .; abundance: few; CDR3nt: TGTGCCAGCAGCTTAGTAGGCGGGGGCCCCTACGAGCAGTACTTC; CDR3aa: CASSLVGGGPYEQYF
v_gene: TRBV7-2; j_gene: TRBJ2-1; d_gene: .; abundance: few; CDR3nt: TGTGCCAGCAGCTTGGATAGTGAGACCGATTACAATGAGCAGTTCTTC; CDR3aa: CASSLDSETDYNEQFF
v_gene: TRBV27; j_gene: TRBJ2-7; d_gene: .; abundance: few; CDR3nt: TGTGCCAGCAGTTCAGCGGGCACCGCGACCTACGAGCAGTACTTC; CDR3aa: CASSSAGTATYEQYF
v_gene: TRBV4-1; j_gene: TRBJ2-1; d_gene: .; abundance: .; CDR3nt: TGCGCCAGCAGCCAAGAACCTAGCGAGAATTACAATGAGCAGTTCTTC; CDR3aa: CASSQEPSENYNEQFF
v_gene: TRBV12-3/TRBV12-4; j_gene: TRBJ1-1; d_gene: TRBD1; abundance: few; CDR3nt: TGTGCCAGCAGTAAGACAGGGCGAGACACTGAAGCTTTCTTT; CDR3aa: CASSKTGRDTEAFF
v_gene: TRBV7-2; j_gene: TRBJ1-1; d_gene: .; abundance: few; CDR3nt: TGTGCCAGCAGCCTTTTTCACGGGACTTTCTTT; CDR3aa: CASSLFHGTFF
v_gene: TRBV5-1; j_gene: TRBJ2-7; d_gene: TRBD1; abundance: .; CDR3nt: TGCGCCAGCAGCTTCACCTTCGGACAGGGGTTTCTGCAGTACTTC; CDR3aa: CASSFTFGQGFLQYF
v_gene: TRBV20-1; j_gene: TRBJ2-7; d_gene: .; abundance: .; CDR3nt: TGCAGTGCTAGAGGTATAGACTACTCCTACGAGCAGTACTTC; CDR3aa: CSARGIDYSYEQYF